These T cell receptor beta chains were read from a single sample in a study of PD-L1 blockade in urothelial cancer. TCRdb keeps only in-frame clones here, not all; method: immunoSEQ multiplex PCR. This sample yields about 86,000 clones, of which about 85% are seen a single time; 13% to 15% belongs to the top ten. Sequenced material: PBMCs, taken around atezolizumab (anti-PD-L1) treatment. Receptors originate from a man aged 55 to 70 with urothelial cancer. Both conserved end residues are part of each CDR3. Fields, in order: V gene, J gene, CDR3 protein.

v_gene: TRBV7-9
j_gene: TRBJ2-7
CDR3aa: CASSRGGVYEQYF

v_gene: TRBV7-3
j_gene: TRBJ2-1
CDR3aa: CASSLSPSGNSYNEQFF

v_gene: TRBV30
j_gene: TRBJ1-5
CDR3aa: CAWTGGGNQPQHF

v_gene: TRBV5-1
j_gene: TRBJ2-1
CDR3aa: CASSSVAGGPSEQFF

v_gene: TRBV5-4
j_gene: TRBJ2-1
CDR3aa: CASSLEGLAGGVLGEQFF

v_gene: TRBV19
j_gene: TRBJ1-1
CDR3aa: CASTLTGGFSEAFF

v_gene: TRBV5-4
j_gene: TRBJ2-7
CDR3aa: CASSLAGGVGYEQYF

v_gene: TRBV11-2
j_gene: TRBJ2-5
CDR3aa: CASSRDTQETQYF

v_gene: TRBV11-2
j_gene: TRBJ2-5
CDR3aa: CASSQTSVAETQYF

v_gene: TRBV29-1
j_gene: TRBJ1-1
CDR3aa: CSLRGDRNTEAFF

v_gene: TRBV7-9
j_gene: TRBJ1-3
CDR3aa: CASNIQGSGNTIYF

v_gene: TRBV28
j_gene: TRBJ1-5
CDR3aa: CASSLRAFSNQPQHF

v_gene: TRBV5-1
j_gene: TRBJ2-3
CDR3aa: CASSFAGTSVISDTQYF

v_gene: TRBV19
j_gene: TRBJ1-2
CDR3aa: CASSIIYLDRQYGYTF

v_gene: TRBV7-6
j_gene: TRBJ2-7
CDR3aa: CASSQSGGNDEQYF

v_gene: TRBV14
j_gene: TRBJ1-2
CDR3aa: CASSQGQFNYGYTF

v_gene: TRBV6-5
j_gene: TRBJ2-7
CDR3aa: CASSRSVGEQYF

v_gene: TRBV5-1
j_gene: TRBJ2-7
CDR3aa: CASSPLGVSSYEQYF

v_gene: TRBV11-3
j_gene: TRBJ2-7
CDR3aa: CASSFQGTYEQYF

v_gene: TRBV7-8
j_gene: TRBJ2-7
CDR3aa: CASSQTSGWQYF

v_gene: TRBV5-1
j_gene: TRBJ2-1
CDR3aa: CASSLYLAAANEQFF

v_gene: TRBV18
j_gene: TRBJ1-2
CDR3aa: CASSPPAGEYGYTF

v_gene: TRBV2
j_gene: TRBJ1-3
CDR3aa: CASSESGGFSGNTIYF

v_gene: TRBV7-2
j_gene: TRBJ2-1
CDR3aa: CASSLAAGGRSYNEQFF

v_gene: TRBV4-1
j_gene: TRBJ2-5
CDR3aa: CASSPVSGSTETQYF

v_gene: TRBV6-1
j_gene: TRBJ2-3
CDR3aa: CASSVSGGDTQYF

v_gene: TRBV27
j_gene: TRBJ1-2
CDR3aa: CASSLHGQGGWSYTF

v_gene: TRBV6-1
j_gene: TRBJ2-3
CDR3aa: CASADRGASEATQYF

v_gene: TRBV5-5
j_gene: TRBJ2-2
CDR3aa: CASSLWAGNTGELFF

v_gene: TRBV30
j_gene: TRBJ1-5
CDR3aa: CAWSPRAGGYSNQPQHF

v_gene: TRBV30
j_gene: TRBJ2-7
CDR3aa: CAWSVLAGGEQYF

v_gene: TRBV5-1
j_gene: TRBJ2-2
CDR3aa: CASSLASGTGYTGELFF

v_gene: TRBV6-1
j_gene: TRBJ2-3
CDR3aa: CASSETQAGWDTQYF

v_gene: TRBV2
j_gene: TRBJ2-7
CDR3aa: CASKTGTSGYEQYF

v_gene: TRBV27
j_gene: TRBJ2-7
CDR3aa: CASSLTGQWYF

v_gene: TRBV5-6
j_gene: TRBJ1-3
CDR3aa: CASGGRVSGNTIYF

v_gene: TRBV7-7
j_gene: TRBJ2-2
CDR3aa: CASSFTPGLATGELFF

v_gene: TRBV7-9
j_gene: TRBJ2-5
CDR3aa: CASSRGQPYQETQYF

v_gene: TRBV7-9
j_gene: TRBJ2-7
CDR3aa: CASSTTTSGSYEQYF

v_gene: TRBV4-1
j_gene: TRBJ1-1
CDR3aa: CASSQAPGTEKRDTEAFF

v_gene: TRBV6-5
j_gene: TRBJ2-6
CDR3aa: CASSYRDGRANVLTF

v_gene: TRBV7-2
j_gene: TRBJ1-5
CDR3aa: CASSPEASHNSNQPQHF

v_gene: TRBV4-3
j_gene: TRBJ2-7
CDR3aa: CASSQAPGGGYYEQYF

v_gene: TRBV28
j_gene: TRBJ2-1
CDR3aa: CASRPGLTYNEQFF

v_gene: TRBV11-2
j_gene: TRBJ1-1
CDR3aa: CASSLVTARGTAFF

v_gene: TRBV27
j_gene: TRBJ2-7
CDR3aa: CASSPPGGGLTYEQYF

v_gene: TRBV5-1
j_gene: TRBJ2-7
CDR3aa: CASSMDRIIYEQYF

v_gene: TRBV7-9
j_gene: TRBJ2-7
CDR3aa: CASSLGWTGHAEQYF

v_gene: TRBV28
j_gene: TRBJ2-7
CDR3aa: CASNLRLAGIPEQYF

v_gene: TRBV18
j_gene: TRBJ2-3
CDR3aa: CASLQSRSFTDTQYF

v_gene: TRBV27
j_gene: TRBJ2-1
CDR3aa: CASSPKTGTGYNEQFF

v_gene: TRBV27
j_gene: TRBJ1-5
CDR3aa: CASSYRYSNQPQHF

v_gene: TRBV28
j_gene: TRBJ1-2
CDR3aa: CASTSWGPSPLDGYTF